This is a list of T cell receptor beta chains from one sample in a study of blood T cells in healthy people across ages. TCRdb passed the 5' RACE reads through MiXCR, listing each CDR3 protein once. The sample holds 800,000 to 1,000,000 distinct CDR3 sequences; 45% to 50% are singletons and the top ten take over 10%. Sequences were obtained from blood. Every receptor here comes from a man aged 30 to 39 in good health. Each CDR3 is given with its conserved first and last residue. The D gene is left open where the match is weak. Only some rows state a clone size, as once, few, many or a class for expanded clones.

CASSTTGGEGPEKLFF,TGTGCCAGCAGCACAACAGGGGGCGAAGGTCCCGAAAAACTGTTTTTT,NA,TRBD1,TRBJ1-4,TRBV7-8
CASSQSGNEQFF,TGTGCCAGCAGCCAATCCGGGAATGAGCAGTTCTTC,many,NA,TRBJ2-1,TRBV3-1
CASSSGQVYKQYF,TGTGCCAGCAGTTCAGGACAGGTCTACAAGCAGTACTTC,once,TRBD1,TRBJ2-7,TRBV6-2/TRBV6-3
CASSYPSPRLDTEAFF,TGTGCCAGCAGTTACCCTAGCCCTCGCTTGGACACTGAAGCTTTCTTT,NA,NA,TRBJ1-1,TRBV6-2/TRBV6-3
CASSLTTGGSYGYTF,TGTGCCAGCAGTCTAACTACAGGGGGGTCCTATGGCTACACCTTC,NA,TRBD1,TRBJ1-2,TRBV12-3/TRBV12-4
CSVETGSMETQYF,TGCAGCGTTGAGACAGGTTCCATGGAGACCCAGTACTTC,NA,NA,TRBJ2-5,TRBV29-1
CASSLNTGDAGELFF,TGTGCCAGCAGCCTTAACACAGGGGATGCCGGGGAGCTGTTTTTT,NA,TRBD1,TRBJ2-2,TRBV7-6
CSARPGQGRLTGELFF,TGCAGTGCTAGACCGGGACAGGGGCGACTCACCGGGGAGCTGTTTTTT,many,TRBD1,TRBJ2-2,TRBV20-1
CSVAVGGQSTDTQYF,TGCAGCGTTGCAGTCGGGGGCCAAAGCACAGATACGCAGTATTTT,NA,NA,TRBJ2-3,TRBV29-1
CASSSGLTGRSYNEQFF,TGTGCCAGCAGCTCCGGTCTTACGGGGCGATCCTACAATGAGCAGTTCTTC,NA,NA,TRBJ2-1,TRBV7-9
CSAPRDRVNEQFF,TGCAGTGCTCCCCGGGACAGGGTTAATGAGCAGTTCTTC,NA,TRBD1,TRBJ2-1,TRBV20-1
CASSLEPSGETYEQYF,TGTGCCAGCAGCTTAGAGCCCAGCGGGGAAACCTACGAGCAGTACTTC,few,TRBD2,TRBJ2-7,TRBV7-8
CSAMVLAENEQFF,TGCAGTGCTATGGTACTAGCGGAGAATGAGCAGTTCTTC,NA,TRBD2,TRBJ2-1,TRBV20-1
CATRRGWNTGELFF,TGTGCCACCCGCCGGGGGTGGAACACCGGGGAGCTGTTTTTT,few,NA,TRBJ2-2,TRBV6-5
CASSQDSWAYYEQYF,TGCGCCAGCAGCCAAGATAGTTGGGCCTATTACGAGCAGTACTTC,few,NA,TRBJ2-7,TRBV4-1
CASDQRRENGYTF,TGTGCCAGCGATCAGAGGAGGGAGAACGGCTACACCTTC,few,NA,TRBJ1-2,TRBV6-6
CSARGLAGQDTQYF,TGCAGTGCCCGGGGACTAGCTGGACAGGATACGCAGTATTTT,once,TRBD2,TRBJ2-3,TRBV20-1
CASSFVGGEAFF,TGTGCCAGCAGTTTCGTGGGGGGTGAAGCTTTCTTT,few,NA,TRBJ1-1,TRBV27
CASSRGANTGELFF,TGTGCTAGCAGCAGGGGAGCGAACACCGGGGAGCTGTTTTTT,NA,NA,TRBJ2-2,TRBV7-7
CASSLSGLAYYEQYF,TGTGCCAGCAGCTTATCGGGACTAGCTTACTACGAGCAGTACTTC,NA,TRBD2,TRBJ2-7,TRBV7-2
CASSDIQGGQETQYF,TGTGCCAGCAGCGACATACAGGGGGGGCAAGAGACCCAGTACTTC,many,NA,TRBJ2-5,TRBV9
CSAREVRSSYEQYF,TGCAGTGCTAGAGAGGTCAGGAGCTCCTACGAGCAGTACTTC,NA,NA,TRBJ2-7,TRBV20-1
CSVDSSGSYNEQFF,TGCAGCGTTGATAGTTCGGGGTCCTACAATGAGCAGTTCTTC,NA,NA,TRBJ2-1,TRBV29-1
CSARTYGGNSYEQYF,TGCAGTGCTAGAACGTACGGCGGGAACTCCTACGAGCAGTACTTC,NA,NA,TRBJ2-7,TRBV20-1
CASSLRGQGSAEKLFF,TGTGCCAGCAGCTTACGGGGACAGGGGTCTGCTGAAAAACTGTTTTTT,few,TRBD1,TRBJ1-4,TRBV11-2
CPQHEQYF,TGCCCCCAGCACGAGCAGTACTTC,NA,NA,TRBJ2-7,TRBV5-1
CASSQEAVPTSGGPDEQFF,TGCGCCAGCAGCCAAGAAGCGGTCCCGACTAGCGGGGGGCCGGATGAGCAGTTCTTC,NA,TRBD2,TRBJ2-1,TRBV4-1
CASSDWNGYTF,TGTGCCAGCAGTGATTGGAATGGCTACACCTTC,NA,NA,TRBJ1-2,TRBV2
CASSSTESNQPQHF,TGTGCCAGCAGCTCGACGGAGAGCAATCAGCCCCAGCATTTT,NA,NA,TRBJ1-5,TRBV7-6